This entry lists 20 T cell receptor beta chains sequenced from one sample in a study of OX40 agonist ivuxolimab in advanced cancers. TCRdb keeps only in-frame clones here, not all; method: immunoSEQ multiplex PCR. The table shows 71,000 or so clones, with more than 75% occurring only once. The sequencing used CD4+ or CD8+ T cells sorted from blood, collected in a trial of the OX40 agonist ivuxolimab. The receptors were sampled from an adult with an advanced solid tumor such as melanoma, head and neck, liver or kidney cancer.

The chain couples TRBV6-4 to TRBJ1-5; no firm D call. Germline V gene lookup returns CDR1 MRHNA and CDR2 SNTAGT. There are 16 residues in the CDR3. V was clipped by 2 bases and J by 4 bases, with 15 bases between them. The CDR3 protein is CASSDGEGTVNQPQHF. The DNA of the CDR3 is TGTGCCAGCAGTGACGGGGAGGGAACAGTTAATCAGCCCCAGCATTTT.

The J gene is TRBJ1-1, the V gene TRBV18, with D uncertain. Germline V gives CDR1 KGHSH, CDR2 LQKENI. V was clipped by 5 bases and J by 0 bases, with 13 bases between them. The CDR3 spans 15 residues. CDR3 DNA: TGTGCCAGCTCATTTGAGGTCAGCATGAACACTGAAGCTTTCTTT. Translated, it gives CASSFEVSMNTEAFF.

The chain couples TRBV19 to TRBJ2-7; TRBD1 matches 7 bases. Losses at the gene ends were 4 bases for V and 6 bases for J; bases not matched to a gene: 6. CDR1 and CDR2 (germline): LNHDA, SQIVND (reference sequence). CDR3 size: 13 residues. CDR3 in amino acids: CASSTSGGREQYV. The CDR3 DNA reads TGTGCCAGTAGTACGTCAGGGGGTCGCGAGCAGTACGTC.

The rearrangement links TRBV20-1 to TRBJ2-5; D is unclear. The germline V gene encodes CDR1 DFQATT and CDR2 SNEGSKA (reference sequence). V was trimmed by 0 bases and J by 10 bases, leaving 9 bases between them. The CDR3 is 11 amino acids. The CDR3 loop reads CSARDEVIQYF. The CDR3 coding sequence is TGCAGTGCTAGAGACGAAGTGATCCAGTACTTC.

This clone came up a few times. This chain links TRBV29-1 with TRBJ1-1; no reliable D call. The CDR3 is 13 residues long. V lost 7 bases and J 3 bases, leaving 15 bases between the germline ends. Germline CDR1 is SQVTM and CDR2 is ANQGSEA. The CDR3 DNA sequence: TGCAGCGGCAGGTGGAATGCAGACACTGAAGCTTTCTTT. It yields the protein CSGRWNADTEAFF.

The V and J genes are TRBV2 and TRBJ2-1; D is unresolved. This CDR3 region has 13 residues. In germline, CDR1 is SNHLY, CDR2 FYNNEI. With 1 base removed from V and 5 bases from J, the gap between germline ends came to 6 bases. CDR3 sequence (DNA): TGTGCCAGCAGTGAAGGGGGAAACAATGAGCAGTTCTTC. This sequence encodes CASSEGGNNEQFF.

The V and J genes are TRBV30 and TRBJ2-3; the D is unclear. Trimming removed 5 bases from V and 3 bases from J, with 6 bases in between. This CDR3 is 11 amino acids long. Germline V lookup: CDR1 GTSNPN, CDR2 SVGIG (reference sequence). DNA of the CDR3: TGTGCCTGGGCTTATACAGATACGCAGTATTTT. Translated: CAWAYTDTQYF.

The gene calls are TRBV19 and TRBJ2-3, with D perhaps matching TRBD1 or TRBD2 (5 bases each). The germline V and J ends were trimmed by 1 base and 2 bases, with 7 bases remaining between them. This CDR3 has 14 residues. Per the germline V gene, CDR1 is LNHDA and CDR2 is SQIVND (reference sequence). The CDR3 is CASSIGDVTDTQYF. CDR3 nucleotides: TGTGCCAGTAGTATAGGGGACGTCACAGATACGCAGTATTTT.

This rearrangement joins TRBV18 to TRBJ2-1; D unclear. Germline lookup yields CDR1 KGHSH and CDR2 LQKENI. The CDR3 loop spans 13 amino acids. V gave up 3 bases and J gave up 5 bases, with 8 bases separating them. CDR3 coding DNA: TGTGCCAGCTCACCTGCTAGAGACAATGAGCAGTTCTTC. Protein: CASSPARDNEQFF.

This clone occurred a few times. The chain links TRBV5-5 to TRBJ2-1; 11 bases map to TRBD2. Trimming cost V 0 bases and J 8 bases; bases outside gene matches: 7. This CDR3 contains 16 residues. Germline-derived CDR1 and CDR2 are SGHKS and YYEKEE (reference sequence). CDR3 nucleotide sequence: TGTGCCAGCAGCTTGGGTCCGTCTAGCGGGAGGTATGAGCAGTTCTTC. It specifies CASSLGPSSGRYEQFF. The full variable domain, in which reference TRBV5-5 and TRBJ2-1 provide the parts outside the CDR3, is DAGVTQSPTHLIKTRGQQVTLRCSPISGHKSVSWYQQVLGQGPQFIFQYYEKEERGRGNFPDRFSARQFPNYSSELNVNALLLGDSALYLCASSLGPSSGRYEQFFGPGTRLTVL.

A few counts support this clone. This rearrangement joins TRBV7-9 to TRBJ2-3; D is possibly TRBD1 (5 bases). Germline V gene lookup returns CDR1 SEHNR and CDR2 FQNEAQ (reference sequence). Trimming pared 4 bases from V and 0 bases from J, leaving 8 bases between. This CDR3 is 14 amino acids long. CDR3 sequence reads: CASSSSGSTDTQYF. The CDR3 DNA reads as TGTGCCAGCAGCTCCTCAGGGAGCACAGATACGCAGTATTTT.

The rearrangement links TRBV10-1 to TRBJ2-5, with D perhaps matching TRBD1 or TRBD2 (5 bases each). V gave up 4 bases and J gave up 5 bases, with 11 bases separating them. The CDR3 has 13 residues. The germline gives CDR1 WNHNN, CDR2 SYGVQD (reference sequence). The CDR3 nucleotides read TGCGCCAGCAGTGGGGACGCGAGGGAGACCCAGTACTTC. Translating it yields CASSGDARETQYF.

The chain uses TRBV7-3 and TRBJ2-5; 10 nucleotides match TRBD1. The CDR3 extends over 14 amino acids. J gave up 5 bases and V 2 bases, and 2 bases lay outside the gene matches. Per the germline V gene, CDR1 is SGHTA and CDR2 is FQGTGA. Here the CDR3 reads CASSLGQGVETQYF. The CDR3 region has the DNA TGTGCCAGCAGCTTAGGACAGGGGGTTGAGACCCAGTACTTC.

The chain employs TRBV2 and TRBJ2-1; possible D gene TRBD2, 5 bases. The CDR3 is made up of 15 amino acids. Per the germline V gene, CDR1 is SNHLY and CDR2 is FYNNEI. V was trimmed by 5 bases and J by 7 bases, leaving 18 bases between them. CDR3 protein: CASSSSFPPGNEQFF. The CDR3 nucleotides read TGTGCCAGCAGTTCTAGTTTTCCTCCGGGGAATGAGCAGTTCTTC.

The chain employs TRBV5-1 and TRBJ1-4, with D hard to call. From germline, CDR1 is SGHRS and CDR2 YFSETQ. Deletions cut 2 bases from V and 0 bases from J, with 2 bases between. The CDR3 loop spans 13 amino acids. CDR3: CASSLATNEKLFF. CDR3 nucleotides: TGCGCCAGCAGCTTAGCAACTAATGAAAAACTGTTTTTT.

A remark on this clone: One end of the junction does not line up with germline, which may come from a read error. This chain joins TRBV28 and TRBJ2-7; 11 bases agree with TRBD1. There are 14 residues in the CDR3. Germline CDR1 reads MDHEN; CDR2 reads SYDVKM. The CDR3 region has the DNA TGTGCCAGCAGTGGGGAGGACAGGGGGCTCACTCGGGACTTC. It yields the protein CASSGEDRGLTRDF.

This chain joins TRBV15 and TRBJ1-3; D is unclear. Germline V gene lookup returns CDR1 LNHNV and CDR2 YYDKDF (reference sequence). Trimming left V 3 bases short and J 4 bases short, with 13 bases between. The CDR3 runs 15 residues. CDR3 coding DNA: TGTGCCACCAGCAGGAGCCGGGTGTGGGGAAACACCATATATTTT. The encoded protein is CATSRSRVWGNTIYF.

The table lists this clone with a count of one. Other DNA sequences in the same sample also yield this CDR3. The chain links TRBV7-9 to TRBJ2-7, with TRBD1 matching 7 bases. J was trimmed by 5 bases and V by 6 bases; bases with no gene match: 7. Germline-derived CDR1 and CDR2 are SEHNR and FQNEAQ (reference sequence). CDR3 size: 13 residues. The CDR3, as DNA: TGTGCCAGCAGACCGGGGCAGGGGGACGAGCAGTACTTC. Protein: CASRPGQGDEQYF.

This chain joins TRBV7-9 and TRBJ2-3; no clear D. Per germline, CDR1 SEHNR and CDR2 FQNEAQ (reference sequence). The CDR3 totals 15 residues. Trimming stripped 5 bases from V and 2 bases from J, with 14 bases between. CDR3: CASSDGWQATDTQYF. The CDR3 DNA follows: TGTGCCAGCAGCGACGGGTGGCAGGCCACAGATACGCAGTATTTT. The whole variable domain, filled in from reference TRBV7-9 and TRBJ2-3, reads DTGVSQNPRHKITKRGQNVTFRCDPISEHNRLYWYRQTLGQGPEFLTYFQNEAQLEKSRLLSDRFSAERPKGSFSTLEIQRTEQGDSAMYLCASSDGWQATDTQYFGPGTRLTVL.

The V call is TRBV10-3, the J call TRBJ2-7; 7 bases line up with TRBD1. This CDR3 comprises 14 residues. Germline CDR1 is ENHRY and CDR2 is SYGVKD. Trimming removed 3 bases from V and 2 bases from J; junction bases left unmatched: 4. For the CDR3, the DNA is TGTGCCATCAGTGACTGGGACAGTCCCTACGAGCAGTACTTC. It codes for CAISDWDSPYEQYF.